The 12 T cell receptor beta chains below come from one sample, sequenced in a study of persistence of HIV-infected CD4 T cells (dated by TCRdb to about 2020). Per the publication, the treatment or condition label means: suppressive antiretroviral therapy. Cells were stimulated with anti-CD3/anti-CD28 magnetic beads as a nonspecific positive control representing the CD4+ T cell repertoire. Responding CD4+ T cells were sorted on the basis of upregulation of both CD40 ligand and CD69. These receptors lack a known antigen. TCRbeta repertoires were sequenced from genomic DNA with the immunoSEQ hsTCRB assay version 4 in survey mode. Not all clones reach the TCRdb copy of this immuneACCESS table, which keeps in-frame sequences only. Checked studies attribute under half of the gap to unresolved V genes and leave the rest unexplained. The sample includes 44,000 or so clones, with more than 85% observed a single time. The ten largest make up around 2% of the sample.

The material sequenced was CD4+ T cells sorted from PBMCs after approximately 19-hour stimulation, taken from a patient who received antiretroviral therapy. The cell subset or site label, read with the paper, signifies: CD40L+CD69+ CD4 T cells responding to anti-CD3/anti-CD28 beads, representing the overall repertoire. The source of these receptors is an adult man with HIV who was CMV-seropositive.

This chain connects TRBV3-1 (or the pseudogene TRBV3-2) to TRBJ1-6; D may be TRBD1 (6 bases). Germline V lookup: CDR1 LGHDT, CDR2 YNNKEL (reference sequence). The CDR3 runs to 15 residues. With 1 base removed from V and 10 bases from J, the gap between germline ends came to 14 bases. CDR3 protein: CASSQGMGALSPLHF. CDR3 coding DNA: TGTGCCAGCAGCCAAGGTATGGGGGCTTTGTCACCCCTCCACTTT.

The J gene is TRBJ2-7, the V gene TRBV27; 8 bases agree with TRBD1. With V trimmed by 6 bases and J by 4 bases, 8 bases remained unmatched. This CDR3 is 14 amino acids long. The germline gives CDR1 MNHEY, CDR2 SMNVEV (reference sequence). The CDR3 is CASRRTGFPYEQYF. For the CDR3, the DNA is TGTGCCAGCAGGAGGACAGGGTTTCCGTACGAGCAGTACTTC.

This clone was found once. The V and J genes are TRBV5-1 and TRBJ2-3; 11 bases match TRBD2. Per the germline V gene, CDR1 is SGHRS and CDR2 is YFSETQ. The V and J ends lost 5 bases and 0 bases, in that order; junction bases with no gene match: 5. This CDR3 has 16 amino acids. CDR3 amino acids: CASSFSGGASTDTQYF. CDR3 bases: TGCGCCAGCAGTTTTAGCGGGGGGGCCAGCACAGATACGCAGTATTTT.

The J gene is TRBJ2-3, the V gene TRBV5-1, with D possibly matching TRBD1 (6 bases). V dropped 4 bases and J dropped 0 bases, with 12 bases sitting between them. Germline CDR1 reads SGHRS; CDR2 reads YFSETQ. The length of the CDR3 is 15 residues. DNA of the CDR3: TGCGCCAGCAGCGCGGCAGGGGCTAGCACAGATACGCAGTATTTT. Amino acid sequence: CASSAAGASTDTQYF. Looking up the rest from reference TRBV5-1 and TRBJ2-3 gives the full variable domain: KAGVTQTPRYLIKTRGQQVTLSCSPISGHRSVSWYQQTPGQGLQFLFEYFSETQRNKGNFPGRFSGRQFSNSRSEMNVSTLELGDSALYLCASSAAGASTDTQYFGPGTRLTVL.

Here the CDR3 DNA reads TGTGCCAGCAGTGAAGTACCCACAGCTAACTATGGCTACACCTTC. Its translation: CASSEVPTANYGYTF. The rearrangement joins TRBV6-1 to TRBJ1-2, with D unresolved. This CDR3 comprises 15 residues. From germline, CDR1 is MNHNS and CDR2 SASEGT. V was shortened by 1 base and J by 0 bases, with 9 bases between the two germline ends.

The chain uses TRBV2 and TRBJ2-2; 12 bases map to TRBD2. Looked up from germline, CDR1 is SNHLY and CDR2 is FYNNEI. This CDR3 contains 16 residues. V shed 6 bases, J shed 4 bases, and the junction held 6 bases outside the gene matches. Here the CDR3 DNA reads TGTGCCAGCAGCGCGACTAGCGGGGGTATCACCGGGGAGCTGTTTTTT. Its protein is CASSATSGGITGELFF.

The chain recombines TRBV5-4 with TRBJ2-1, with 12 positions matching TRBD2. With 4 bases clipped from V and 9 bases from J, the junction kept 8 bases outside the gene matches. This CDR3 comprises 15 residues. Germline loops: CDR1 SGHNT, CDR2 YYREEE (reference sequence). CDR3 sequence: CASSALAGGPGEQFF. CDR3 in DNA: TGTGCCAGCAGCGCTCTAGCGGGGGGGCCTGGTGAGCAGTTCTTC.

The rearrangement links TRBV9 to TRBJ2-7, with 8 positions matching TRBD2. V shed 0 bases and J 6 bases; nucleotides not matched to a gene: 8. The germline gives CDR1 SGDLS, CDR2 YYNGEE. The CDR3 is made up of 15 amino acids. CDR3 loop: CASSVEDGGASEQYF. The CDR3 coding sequence is TGTGCCAGCAGCGTAGAGGACGGGGGGGCCTCCGAGCAGTACTTC. Using reference TRBV9 and TRBJ2-7 for the parts outside the CDR3, the full variable domain is DSGVTQTPKHLITATGQRVTLRCSPRSGDLSVYWYQQSLDQGLQFLIQYYNGEERAKGNILERFSAQQFPDLHSELNLSSLELGDSALYFCASSVEDGGASEQYFGPGTRLTVT.

The gene calls are TRBV2 and TRBJ2-1; D gene ambiguous. CDR1 is SNHLY, CDR2 FYNNEI, per germline. The V end lost 7 bases, the J end lost 4 bases, and 8 bases lay between the germline ends. There are 12 residues in the CDR3. This chain's CDR3 is CASNRNYNEQFF. The CDR3 region has the DNA TGTGCCAGCAACAGAAATTACAATGAGCAGTTCTTC. Variable domain in full (rest from reference TRBV2 and TRBJ2-1): EPEVTQTPSHQVTQMGQEVILRCVPISNHLYFYWYRQILGQKVEFLVSFYNNEISEKSEIFDDQFSVERPDGSNFTLKIRSTKLEDSAMYFCASNRNYNEQFFGPGTRLTVL.

About this clone: One end of the junction does not line up with germline, which may come from a read error. This sequence joins TRBV19 and TRBJ2-3; unclear D gene. Germline lookup yields CDR1 LNHDA and CDR2 SQIVND (reference sequence). This CDR3 is built from 13 residues. This CDR3 reads CASRIGNTDTQYF. The CDR3 nucleotides read TGTGCCAGTAGAATAGGGAACACAGATACGCAGTATTTT.

The chain has TRBV3-1 (or the pseudogene TRBV3-2) and TRBJ2-2; 7 bases map to TRBD1. The V and J ends lost 5 bases and 7 bases, in that order; junction bases with no gene match: 4. The CDR3 sequence is 13 residues long. The germline V gene has CDR1 LGHDT and CDR2 YNNKEL (reference sequence). This chain's CDR3 is CASSSQGIGELFF. Here the CDR3 DNA reads TGTGCCAGCAGCTCACAGGGGATCGGGGAGCTGTTTTTT.

The V gene is TRBV6-6, the J gene TRBJ2-1; 8 bases are a match to TRBD2. V was clipped by 4 bases and J by 1 base; unmatched bases: 3. Germline V gene sequence: CDR1 MNHNY, CDR2 SVGAGI (reference sequence). The CDR3 spans 15 residues. The CDR3 is CASSSAGGSYNEQFF. CDR3 DNA: TGTGCCAGCAGTTCCGCGGGGGGATCCTACAATGAGCAGTTCTTC.